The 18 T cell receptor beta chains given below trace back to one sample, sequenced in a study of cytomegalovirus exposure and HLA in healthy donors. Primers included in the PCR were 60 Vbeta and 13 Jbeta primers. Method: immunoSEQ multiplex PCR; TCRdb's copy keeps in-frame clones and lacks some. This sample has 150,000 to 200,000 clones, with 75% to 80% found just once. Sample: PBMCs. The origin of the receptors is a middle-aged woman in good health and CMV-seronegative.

The CDR3 here is CASRRDRVDTGELFF. The CDR3 bases are TGTGCCAGCAGACGCGACAGGGTCGACACCGGGGAGCTGTTTTTT. This chain uses TRBV2 with TRBJ2-2; the match to TRBD1 covers 7 bases. Trimming removed 6 bases from V and 3 bases from J; junction bases left unmatched: 7. The CDR3 is made up of 15 amino acids. Germline V gene data show CDR1 as SNHLY and CDR2 as FYNNEI. The variable domain in full, with the rest retrieved from reference TRBV2 and TRBJ2-2, is EPEVTQTPSHQVTQMGQEVILRCVPISNHLYFYWYRQILGQKVEFLVSFYNNEISEKSEIFDDQFSVERPDGSNFTLKIRSTKLEDSAMYFCASRRDRVDTGELFFGEGSRLTVL.

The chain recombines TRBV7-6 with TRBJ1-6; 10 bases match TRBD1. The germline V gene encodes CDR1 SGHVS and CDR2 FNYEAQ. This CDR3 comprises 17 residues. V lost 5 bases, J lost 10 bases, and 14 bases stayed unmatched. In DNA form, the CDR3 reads TGTGCCAGCAGCGGCATAATGACAGGGGGCAAAGTATCACCCCTCCACTTT. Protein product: CASSGIMTGGKVSPLHF.

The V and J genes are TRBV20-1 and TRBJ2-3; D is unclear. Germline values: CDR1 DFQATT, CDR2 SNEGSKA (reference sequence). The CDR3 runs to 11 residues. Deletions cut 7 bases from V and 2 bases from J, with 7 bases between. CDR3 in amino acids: CSGHTTDTQYF. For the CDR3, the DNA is TGCAGTGGGCACACCACAGATACGCAGTATTTT.

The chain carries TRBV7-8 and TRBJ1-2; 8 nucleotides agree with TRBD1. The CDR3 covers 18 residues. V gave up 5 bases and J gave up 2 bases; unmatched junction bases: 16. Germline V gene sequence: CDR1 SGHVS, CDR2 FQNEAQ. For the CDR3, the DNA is TGTGCCAGCAGCACTACGAGCCGGTCGGCAGGGGGCAACTATGGCTACACCTTC. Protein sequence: CASSTTSRSAGGNYGYTF. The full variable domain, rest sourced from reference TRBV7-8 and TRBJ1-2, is GAGVSQSPRYKVAKRGQDVALRCDPISGHVSLFWYQQALGQGPEFLTYFQNEAQLDKSGLPSDRFFAERPEGSVSTLKIQRTQQEDSAVYLCASSTTSRSAGGNYGYTFGSGTRLTVV.

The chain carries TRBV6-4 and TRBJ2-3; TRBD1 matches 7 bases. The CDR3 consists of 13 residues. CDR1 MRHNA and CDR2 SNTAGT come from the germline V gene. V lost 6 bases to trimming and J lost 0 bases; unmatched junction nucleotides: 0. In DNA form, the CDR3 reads TGTGCCAGCAGGGGACAGAGCACAGATACGCAGTATTTT. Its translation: CASRGQSTDTQYF.

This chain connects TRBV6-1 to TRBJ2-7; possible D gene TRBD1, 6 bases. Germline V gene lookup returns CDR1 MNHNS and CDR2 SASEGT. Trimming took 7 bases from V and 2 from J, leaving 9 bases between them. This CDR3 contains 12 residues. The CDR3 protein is CASNRATYEQYF. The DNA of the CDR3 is TGTGCCAGCAACAGGGCTACCTACGAGCAGTACTTC.

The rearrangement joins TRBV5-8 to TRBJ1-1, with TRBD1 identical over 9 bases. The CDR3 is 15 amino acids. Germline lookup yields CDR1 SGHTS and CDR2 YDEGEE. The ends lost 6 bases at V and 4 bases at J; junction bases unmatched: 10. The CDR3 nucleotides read TGTGCCAGCATCCTGACAGGGGGATACGGCACTGAAGCTTTCTTT. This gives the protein CASILTGGYGTEAFF.

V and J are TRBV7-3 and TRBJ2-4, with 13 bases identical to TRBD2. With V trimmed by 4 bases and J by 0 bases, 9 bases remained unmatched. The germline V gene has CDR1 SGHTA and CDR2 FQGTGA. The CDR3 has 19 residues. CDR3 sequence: CASSSSGTSGALAKNIQYF. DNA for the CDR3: TGTGCCAGCAGCTCGTCCGGGACTAGCGGGGCGCTAGCCAAAAACATTCAGTACTTC.

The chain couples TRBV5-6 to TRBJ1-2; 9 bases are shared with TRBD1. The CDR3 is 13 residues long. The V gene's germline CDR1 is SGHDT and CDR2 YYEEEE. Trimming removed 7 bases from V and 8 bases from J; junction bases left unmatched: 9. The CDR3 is CASHHRGLTGYTF. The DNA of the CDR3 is TGTGCCAGCCATCACAGGGGGCTGACAGGCTACACCTTC. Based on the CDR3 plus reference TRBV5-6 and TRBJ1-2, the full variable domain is DAGVTQSPTHLIKTRGQQVTLRCSPKSGHDTVSWYQQALGQGPQFIFQYYEEEERQRGNFPDRFSGHQFPNYSSELNVNALLLGDSALYLCASHHRGLTGYTFGSGTRLTVV.

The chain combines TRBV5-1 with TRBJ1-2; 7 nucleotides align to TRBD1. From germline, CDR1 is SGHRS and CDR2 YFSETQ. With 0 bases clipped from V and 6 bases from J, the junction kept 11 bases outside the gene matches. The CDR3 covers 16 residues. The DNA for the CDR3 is TGCGCCAGCAGCTTGGCCGTGGGGCAGGGGGAGGATGGCTACACCTTC. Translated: CASSLAVGQGEDGYTF.

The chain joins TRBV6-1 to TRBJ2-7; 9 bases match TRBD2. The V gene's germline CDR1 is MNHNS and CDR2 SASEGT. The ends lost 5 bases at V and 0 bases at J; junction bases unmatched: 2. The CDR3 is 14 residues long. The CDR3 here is CASSLAGTSYEQYF. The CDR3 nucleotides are TGTGCCAGCAGTCTAGCGGGGACCTCCTACGAGCAGTACTTC.

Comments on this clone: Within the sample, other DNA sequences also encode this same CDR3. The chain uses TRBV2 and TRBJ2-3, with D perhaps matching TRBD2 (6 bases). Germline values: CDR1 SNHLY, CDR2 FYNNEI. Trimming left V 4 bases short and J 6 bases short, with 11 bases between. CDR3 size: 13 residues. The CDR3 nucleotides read TGTGCCAGCAGTGTACGAGGAGGGGATACGCAGTATTTT. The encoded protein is CASSVRGGDTQYF.

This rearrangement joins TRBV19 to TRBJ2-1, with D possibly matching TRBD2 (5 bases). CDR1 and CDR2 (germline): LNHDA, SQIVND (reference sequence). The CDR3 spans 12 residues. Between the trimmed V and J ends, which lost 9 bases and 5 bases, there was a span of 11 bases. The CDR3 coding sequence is TGTGCCAGGGACTCATCGAACAATGAGCAGTTCTTC. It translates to CARDSSNNEQFF.

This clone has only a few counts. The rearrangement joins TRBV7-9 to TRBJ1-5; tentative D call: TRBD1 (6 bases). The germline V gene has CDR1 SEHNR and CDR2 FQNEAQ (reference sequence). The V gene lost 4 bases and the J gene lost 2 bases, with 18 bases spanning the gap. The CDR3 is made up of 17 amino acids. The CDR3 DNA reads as TGTGCCAGCAGCTACGGCAGGGGCCCATTGCGCAATCAGCCCCAGCATTTT. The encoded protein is CASSYGRGPLRNQPQHF.

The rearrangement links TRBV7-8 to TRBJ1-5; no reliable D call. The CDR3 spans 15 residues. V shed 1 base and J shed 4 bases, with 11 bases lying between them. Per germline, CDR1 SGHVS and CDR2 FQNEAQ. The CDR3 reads CASSLGMEGNQPQHF. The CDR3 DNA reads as TGTGCCAGCAGCTTAGGGATGGAGGGTAATCAGCCCCAGCATTTT. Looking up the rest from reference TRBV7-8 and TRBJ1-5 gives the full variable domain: GAGVSQSPRYKVAKRGQDVALRCDPISGHVSLFWYQQALGQGPEFLTYFQNEAQLDKSGLPSDRFFAERPEGSVSTLKIQRTQQEDSAVYLCASSLGMEGNQPQHFGDGTRLSIL.

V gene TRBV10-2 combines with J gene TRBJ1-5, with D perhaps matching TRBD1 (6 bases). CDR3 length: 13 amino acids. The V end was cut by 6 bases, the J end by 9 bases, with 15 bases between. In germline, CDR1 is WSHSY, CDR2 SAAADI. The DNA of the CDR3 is TGCGCCAGCAGAGGGGGACCTGGAGGGCCCCAGCATTTT. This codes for CASRGGPGGPQHF.

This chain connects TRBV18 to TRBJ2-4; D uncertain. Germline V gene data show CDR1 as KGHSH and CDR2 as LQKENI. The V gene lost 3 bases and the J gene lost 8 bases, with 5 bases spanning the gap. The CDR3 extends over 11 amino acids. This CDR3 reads CASSPGYIQYF. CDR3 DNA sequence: TGTGCCAGCTCACCCGGGTACATTCAGTACTTC.

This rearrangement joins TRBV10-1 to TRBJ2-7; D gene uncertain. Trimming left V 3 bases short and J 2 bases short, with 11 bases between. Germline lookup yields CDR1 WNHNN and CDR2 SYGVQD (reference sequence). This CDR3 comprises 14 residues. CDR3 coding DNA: TGCGCCAGCAGTGATAGCCCTCCAACCTACGAGCAGTACTTC. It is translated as CASSDSPPTYEQYF.